This T cell receptor (beta chain) was sequenced in a study of tumor and adjacent non-tumor tissue in lung cancer. Study context: Some 4.2 million productive TCRbeta reads were obtained per sample on average. Broader study findings: Tumor repertoires had a smaller top 100 clone share than normal lung.

A modified ARM-PCR protocol with three rounds of nested PCR amplified TCRbeta. In TCRdb, the multiplex PCR reads were re-called with MiXCR into one record per CDR3 protein. The data hold under 85,000 distinct CDR3 sequences, with approximately 82% observed a single time. Looked up from germline, CDR1 is WSHSY and CDR2 is SAAADI. CDR3 length: 15 amino acids. Comments on this clonotype: The antigen remains unidentified. Mismatch with germline at one junction end may stem from a read error.

RNA was extracted from bulk tissue without any cell sorting. Distant lung tissue was collected more than 3 cm away from the tumor edge. V and J are TRBV10-2 and TRBJ2-1; D is possibly TRBD1 or TRBD2 (5 bases each). The TCR was taken from a man between 65 and 85 years old with non-small cell lung cancer. Sequencing was carried out using distant non-tumor lung tissue. Here the CDR3 DNA reads TGTGCCAGCAGGTCCCCGGGACCCTCATCTCATGAGCAGTTATTC. As protein: CASRSPGPSSHEQLF.